Each of the 32 T cell receptor beta chains below was sequenced from the same sample in a study of cytomegalovirus exposure and HLA in healthy donors. TCRdb keeps only in-frame clones here, not all; method: immunoSEQ multiplex PCR. This sample has 160,000 or so clones, with around 86% found just once. Sequencing was performed on PBMCs. Receptors were obtained from a man aged 18 to 35 in good health and CMV-seropositive.

V is TRBV6-1 and J is TRBJ1-2; D gene uncertain. V shed 0 bases and J shed 5 bases, with 10 bases lying between them. Germline values: CDR1 MNHNS, CDR2 SASEGT. This CDR3 is built from 14 residues. Here the CDR3 DNA reads TGTGCCAGCAGTGAAGCGAACTCTCGGTATGGCTACACCTTC. Protein: CASSEANSRYGYTF.

This clone was counted once. The gene calls are TRBV9 and TRBJ1-4; D is uncertain. The V end lost 5 bases, the J end lost 0 bases, and 8 bases lay between the germline ends. In germline, CDR1 is SGDLS, CDR2 YYNGEE. The CDR3 contains 14 residues. For the CDR3, the DNA is TGTGCCAGCAGTAAATCTGCAACTAATGAAAAACTGTTTTTT. Translation: CASSKSATNEKLFF.

The V and J genes are TRBV18 and TRBJ1-1, with D possibly matching TRBD1 (5 bases). The length of the CDR3 is 13 residues. Germline lookup yields CDR1 KGHSH and CDR2 LQKENI. Trimming took off 6 bases at V and 0 bases at J, with 8 bases between the two ends. The CDR3 region is CASSRQLNTEAFF. The CDR3 nucleotides are TGTGCCAGCTCCCGACAGCTGAACACTGAAGCTTTCTTT.

The chain employs TRBV9 and TRBJ1-5; D is unresolved. Per the germline V gene, CDR1 is SGDLS and CDR2 is YYNGEE. The V end lost 2 bases, the J end lost 4 bases, and 13 bases lay between the germline ends. CDR3 length: 15 amino acids. In DNA, the CDR3 is TGTGCCAGCAGCGTCCTCCGCGGCGGGAATCAGCCCCAGCATTTT. Translating gives CASSVLRGGNQPQHF.

This clone was seen once. The genes are TRBV10-2 and TRBJ2-3; 8 bases align to TRBD1. Germline V gene data show CDR1 as WSHSY and CDR2 as SAAADI. Trimming cost V 4 bases and J 4 bases; bases outside gene matches: 7. This CDR3 has 15 amino acids. CDR3 nucleotide sequence: TGCGCCAGCAGTGGGCCCAGGGGGCGGCCAGATACGCAGTATTTT. Its translation is CASSGPRGRPDTQYF.

The chain carries TRBV7-2 and TRBJ2-7; D is unclear. Trimming removed 2 bases from V and 7 bases from J, with 21 bases in between. The germline gives CDR1 SGHTA, CDR2 FQGNSA. The CDR3 consists of 16 residues. The CDR3 here is CASSLIPPPTQEEQYF. The CDR3 region has the DNA TGTGCCAGCAGCTTAATCCCACCCCCAACCCAGGAAGAGCAGTACTTC.

The gene calls are TRBV7-8 and TRBJ1-2; D perhaps matches TRBD1 (5 bases). The germline CDR1 and CDR2 sequences are SGHVS and FQNEAQ. The length of the CDR3 is 15 residues. V lost 3 bases, J lost 5 bases, and 16 bases lay in between. As DNA, the CDR3 is TGTGCCAGCAGCTTGTCTTGGACAACTCCTTATGGCTACACCTTC. It yields the protein CASSLSWTTPYGYTF.

The genes are TRBV6-5 and TRBJ2-7; D may be TRBD2 (5 bases). V lost 0 bases to trimming and J lost 2 bases, with 11 bases between them. This CDR3 is 15 amino acids long. In germline, CDR1 is MNHEY, CDR2 SVGAGI. The CDR3 loop reads CASSYSSSRTYEQYF. The CDR3 bases are TGTGCCAGCAGTTACTCCTCTAGCAGAACCTACGAGCAGTACTTC.

The rearrangement links TRBV7-2 to TRBJ1-2; 10 bases line up with TRBD1. In germline, CDR1 is SGHTA, CDR2 FQGNSA. V shed 5 bases, J shed 7 bases, and the junction held 4 bases outside the gene matches. The length of the CDR3 is 13 residues. CDR3 in DNA: TGTGCCAGCAGCCTGGGGACAGGGGTTGGCTACACCTTC. Protein sequence: CASSLGTGVGYTF. The whole variable domain, remainder taken from reference TRBV7-2 and TRBJ1-2, is GAGVSQSPSNKVTEKGKDVELRCDPISGHTALYWYRQSLGQGLEFLIYFQGNSAPDKSGLPSDRFSAERTGGSVSTLTIQRTQQEDSAVYLCASSLGTGVGYTFGSGTRLTVV.

The chain is built from TRBV11-2 and TRBJ2-2, with 10 bases aligning to TRBD2. Germline trimming cut 4 bases from V and 4 bases from J; bases unmatched to any gene: 3. CDR3 length: 15 residues. Germline V gene lookup returns CDR1 SGHAT and CDR2 FQNNGV. The CDR3 DNA is TGTGCCAGCAGCTATCAGCGGGGGGGCACCGGGGAGCTGTTTTTT. Translating it yields CASSYQRGGTGELFF. The whole variable domain, remainder taken from reference TRBV11-2 and TRBJ2-2, is EAGVAQSPRYKIIEKRQSVAFWCNPISGHATLYWYQQILGQGPKLLIQFQNNGVVDDSQLPKDRFSAERLKGVDSTLKIQPAKLEDSAVYLCASSYQRGGTGELFFGEGSRLTVL.

CDR3 amino acids: CASSQGLGGEKAAQSHSNQPQHF. DNA of the CDR3: TGTGCCAGCAGCCAAGGCCTCGGAGGGGAGAAAGCTGCCCAATCTCATAGCAATCAGCCCCAGCATTTT. The chain combines TRBV4-2 with TRBJ1-5; TRBD1 is a possible D gene (5 bases). The germline V and J ends were trimmed by 1 base and 0 bases, with 31 bases remaining between them. This CDR3 is built from 23 residues. Per germline, CDR1 LGHNA and CDR2 YNFKEQ.

Points on this clone: Relative to the germline gene, one junction end is altered; a read error may explain this. V gene TRBV7-7 combines with J gene TRBJ2-5; D is perhaps TRBD1 (6 bases). The CDR3 has 14 residues. Germline assignment: CDR1 SSHAT and CDR2 FNYEAQ (reference sequence). The CDR3 region has the DNA TGTGCTAGCAGCTCGGATGGGACACTCGAGACCCAGTACTTC. Amino acids: CASSSDGTLETQYF.

This chain joins TRBV4-1 and TRBJ2-1; 13 bases match TRBD2. This CDR3 spans 15 amino acids. The V and J ends lost 4 bases and 8 bases, in that order; junction bases with no gene match: 5. CDR1 and CDR2 (germline): MGHRA, YSYEKL. As DNA, the CDR3 is TGCGCCAGCAGCCTGGGACTAGCGGGGAGTTATGAGCAGTTCTTC. Translated, it gives CASSLGLAGSYEQFF.

V and J are TRBV30 and TRBJ1-2, with 7 nucleotides matching TRBD1. Per germline, CDR1 GTSNPN and CDR2 SVGIG (reference sequence). V lost 2 bases and J lost 3; bases outside the gene matches: 3. CDR3 size: 13 residues. In DNA, the CDR3 is TGTGCCTGGAGTTTAGACAGGGACTATGGCTACACCTTC. Encoded protein: CAWSLDRDYGYTF.

The CDR3 spells CASSSSTGTDYEQYF. DNA for the CDR3: TGTGCCAGCAGTTCTAGCACCGGGACAGACTACGAGCAGTACTTC. The V call is TRBV28, the J call TRBJ2-7, with 7 bases lining up with TRBD1. The V gene end was trimmed by 4 bases and the J gene end by 3 bases; junction bases not matched to a gene: 9. The CDR3 has 15 residues. CDR1 is MDHEN, CDR2 SYDVKM, per germline. The full variable domain, its missing parts supplied by reference TRBV28 and TRBJ2-7, is DVKVTQSSRYLVKRTGEKVFLECVQDMDHENMFWYRQDPGLGLRLIYFSYDVKMKEKGDIPEGYSVSREKKERFSLILESASTNQTSMYLCASSSSTGTDYEQYFGPGTRLTVT.

The chain couples TRBV4-2 to TRBJ2-7; no firm D call. Germline CDR1 reads LGHNA; CDR2 reads YNFKEQ. Trimming cost V 3 bases and J 0 bases, with 15 bases left between them. The CDR3 spans 16 residues. The chain's CDR3 is CASSQTAGQSSYEQYF. The CDR3 DNA sequence: TGTGCCAGCAGCCAGACTGCCGGCCAGAGCTCCTACGAGCAGTACTTC.

V and J are TRBV2 and TRBJ2-1, with 9 bases that match TRBD2. V was clipped by 6 bases and J by 2 bases; unmatched bases: 2. This CDR3 is 14 amino acids long. CDR1 SNHLY and CDR2 FYNNEI come from the germline V gene. CDR3 region: CASRREGPYNEQFF. The DNA for the CDR3 is TGTGCCAGCAGGCGGGAGGGACCCTACAATGAGCAGTTCTTC. The full variable domain, rest sourced from reference TRBV2 and TRBJ2-1, is EPEVTQTPSHQVTQMGQEVILRCVPISNHLYFYWYRQILGQKVEFLVSFYNNEISEKSEIFDDQFSVERPDGSNFTLKIRSTKLEDSAMYFCASRREGPYNEQFFGPGTRLTVL.

This clone appeared a few times. V is TRBV7-2 and J is TRBJ2-5; no firm D call. The germline V and J ends were trimmed by 4 bases and 5 bases, with 11 bases remaining between them. The germline gives CDR1 SGHTA, CDR2 FQGNSA. This CDR3 contains 13 residues. The chain's CDR3 is CASSSIREETQYF. In nucleotides, the CDR3 is TGTGCCAGCAGCTCCATCCGCGAGGAGACCCAGTACTTC. The entire variable domain, with the rest obtained from reference TRBV7-2 and TRBJ2-5, is as follows: GAGVSQSPSNKVTEKGKDVELRCDPISGHTALYWYRQSLGQGLEFLIYFQGNSAPDKSGLPSDRFSAERTGGSVSTLTIQRTQQEDSAVYLCASSSIREETQYFGPGTRLLVL.

This clone was counted between two and nine times. The rearrangement joins TRBV4-1 to TRBJ2-7, with D possibly matching TRBD2 (6 bases). CDR1 and CDR2 (germline): MGHRA, YSYEKL. The germline V and J ends were trimmed by 2 bases and 3 bases, with 17 bases remaining between them. The CDR3 is made up of 16 amino acids. The CDR3 bases are TGCGCCAGCAGCCAAATGTATGCGGGACCCCTCTACGAGCAGTACTTC. This gives the protein CASSQMYAGPLYEQYF.

This chain joins TRBV7-9 and TRBJ1-1; TRBD1 aligns across 8 bases. CDR3 length: 17 amino acids. Germline assignment: CDR1 SEHNR and CDR2 FQNEAQ (reference sequence). V lost 6 bases to trimming and J lost 1 base; unmatched junction nucleotides: 13. The CDR3 spells CASRSTGGYLPNTEAFF. The CDR3 DNA follows: TGTGCCAGCAGGTCTACAGGGGGATACTTACCGAACACTGAAGCTTTCTTT.

This chain connects TRBV1 to TRBJ2-5; the tabulated D call, TRBD2, remains unverified against the DNA. TRBV1 is a pseudogene locus. There are 18 residues in the CDR3. The CDR3 protein is CTSSQDGDSHPGRETQYF. The CDR3 DNA sequence: TGCACCAGCAGCCAAGACGGGGACTCCCACCCAGGCCGGGAGACCCAGTACTTC.

This clone has a handful of counts. The chain employs TRBV13 and TRBJ2-7; D not certain. The V gene lost 5 bases and the J gene lost 1 base, with 12 bases spanning the gap. CDR1 and CDR2 from the germline V gene are PRHDT and FYEKMQ (reference sequence). CDR3 length: 14 residues. The CDR3 here is CASSQSSLSYEQYF. The DNA for the CDR3 is TGTGCCAGCAGCCAATCAAGCCTGTCCTACGAGCAGTACTTC.

The genes are TRBV13 and TRBJ2-7; 12 bases agree with TRBD1. Germline-derived CDR1 and CDR2 are PRHDT and FYEKMQ (reference sequence). This CDR3 comprises 14 residues. V gave up 5 bases and J gave up 6 bases; unmatched junction bases: 5. The CDR3 sequence is CASSLRDRGLEQYF. CDR3 bases: TGTGCCAGCAGCCTCCGGGACAGGGGGCTCGAGCAGTACTTC.

This sequence joins TRBV11-2 and TRBJ2-7, with 9 bases lining up with TRBD1. CDR1 and CDR2 from the germline V gene are SGHAT and FQNNGV. The CDR3 runs to 14 residues. After removal of 6 bases from V and 4 bases from J, the junction contained 7 bases not matched to a gene. CDR3 bases: TGTGCCAGCAGGCCCCGGGACAGGGTATACGAGCAGTACTTC. Translating gives CASRPRDRVYEQYF. The full variable domain, rest sourced from reference TRBV11-2 and TRBJ2-7, is EAGVAQSPRYKIIEKRQSVAFWCNPISGHATLYWYQQILGQGPKLLIQFQNNGVVDDSQLPKDRFSAERLKGVDSTLKIQPAKLEDSAVYLCASRPRDRVYEQYFGPGTRLTVT.

The chain employs TRBV4-2 and TRBJ2-2; 8 nucleotides agree with TRBD1. V was clipped by 4 bases and J by 2 bases; unmatched bases: 6. The CDR3 length is 16 residues. Per germline, CDR1 LGHNA and CDR2 YNFKEQ. CDR3 region: CASSRQTGANTGELFF. The CDR3 DNA reads as TGTGCCAGCAGCCGACAGACAGGGGCAAACACCGGGGAGCTGTTTTTT.

J is TRBJ2-7 and V is TRBV5-1; 10 bases fit TRBD2. The CDR3 consists of 15 residues. From germline, CDR1 is SGHRS and CDR2 YFSETQ. Germline trimming cut 4 bases from V and 4 bases from J; bases unmatched to any gene: 8. In DNA form, the CDR3 reads TGCGCCAGCAGCCCTAGCGGGGGCCGCCAGTACGAGCAGTACTTC. Its translation is CASSPSGGRQYEQYF.

J is TRBJ2-7 and V is TRBV27; D ambiguous. Germline V gives CDR1 MNHEY, CDR2 SMNVEV (reference sequence). The CDR3 consists of 15 residues. Trimming left V 4 bases short and J 3 bases short, with 16 bases between. The CDR3 DNA reads as TGTGCCAGCAGTTCGCAGGCCTGGTCCGGCTACGAGCAGTACTTC. Amino acid sequence: CASSSQAWSGYEQYF.

The gene calls are TRBV7-9 and TRBJ2-1, with TRBD1 identical over 7 bases. From germline, CDR1 is SEHNR and CDR2 FQNEAQ (reference sequence). The CDR3 loop spans 14 amino acids. J lost 9 bases, V lost 5 bases, and 10 bases had no gene match. CDR3 nucleotide sequence: TGTGCCAGCAGCCCACCCTCGACAGGGAGTGAGCAGTTCTTC. The encoded protein is CASSPPSTGSEQFF.

This clone has only a few counts. CDR3 loop: CSVGPGTDTEEAFF. CDR3 DNA sequence: TGCAGCGTTGGACCTGGGACAGATACCGAAGAAGCTTTCTTT. The chain combines TRBV29-1 with TRBJ1-1, with TRBD1 identical over 7 bases. With V trimmed by 4 bases and J by 8 bases, 13 bases remained unmatched. Germline V gene data show CDR1 as SQVTM and CDR2 as ANQGSEA. The CDR3 loop spans 14 amino acids.

There are a few counts of this clone. The rearrangement uses TRBV5-1 and TRBJ2-1; a weak D match, TRBD2 (5 bases). The length of the CDR3 is 15 residues. Germline assignment: CDR1 SGHRS and CDR2 YFSETQ. Trimming removed 2 bases at V and 5 bases at J, with 14 bases between. The CDR3 bases are TGCGCCAGCAGCTTCCGGGTGGCCGGGGACAATGAGCAGTTCTTC. Translating gives CASSFRVAGDNEQFF.

The chain uses TRBV9 and TRBJ2-7, with D unresolved. Germline CDR1 SGDLS, CDR2 YYNGEE. Trimming shortened V by 0 bases and J by 7 bases, and 11 bases separated the two germline ends. The CDR3 spans 13 residues. CDR3 residues: CASSVGATPEQYF. The CDR3 DNA follows: TGTGCCAGCAGCGTAGGGGCCACTCCGGAGCAGTACTTC.

The chain carries TRBV7-8 and TRBJ1-5; the D is unclear. The CDR3 length is 17 residues. V lost 5 bases, J lost 5 bases, and 22 bases lay in between. Germline CDR1 SGHVS, CDR2 FQNEAQ. As DNA, the CDR3 is TGTGCCAGCAGCGCCCTTTACGTTGGGGAGATAGATCAGCCCCAGCATTTT. Translating gives CASSALYVGEIDQPQHF.